These T cell receptor beta chains were read from a single sample in a study of blood T cell repertoires in COVID-19. Sequenced by immunoSEQ multiplex PCR; TCRdb stores in-frame clones only, minus some. The profile covers a few hundred thousand clones, with 80% to 90% appearing a single time and approximately 9.3% taken by the ten largest. Source material: PBMCs or T cells enriched from blood (not recorded which). These receptors were taken from a woman in her fifties or sixties who had recovered from COVID-19. Each CDR3 is given with its conserved first and last residue. D genes are given only for firm matches.

d_gene: TRBD1; v_gene: TRBV4-2; j_gene: TRBJ1-6; CDR3aa: CASSQDRGQGYSPLHF
d_gene: NA; v_gene: TRBV18; j_gene: TRBJ1-1; CDR3aa: CASSLQKNTEAFF
d_gene: TRBD1; v_gene: TRBV30; j_gene: TRBJ1-5; CDR3aa: CAWSSGTGRQPQHF
d_gene: TRBD1; v_gene: TRBV28; j_gene: TRBJ1-2; CDR3aa: CASSLGGQGAYGYTF
d_gene: NA; v_gene: TRBV21-1; j_gene: TRBJ2-3; CDR3aa: CASSKVGPPDTQYF
d_gene: NA; v_gene: TRBV6-2/TRBV6-3; j_gene: TRBJ1-5; CDR3aa: CASSQDSLQHF
d_gene: NA; v_gene: TRBV5-1; j_gene: TRBJ2-1; CDR3aa: CASSLDTGSNNEQFF
d_gene: TRBD1; v_gene: TRBV15; j_gene: TRBJ1-5; CDR3aa: CATSRFNRGPNQPQHF
d_gene: NA; v_gene: TRBV5-1; j_gene: TRBJ1-1; CDR3aa: CASSFEGRGTEAFF
d_gene: NA; v_gene: TRBV7-8; j_gene: TRBJ2-7; CDR3aa: CASSRTGSGSYEQYF
d_gene: TRBD1; v_gene: TRBV4-1; j_gene: TRBJ1-1; CDR3aa: CASSQGVQGMSEAFF
d_gene: NA; v_gene: TRBV7-8; j_gene: TRBJ1-4; CDR3aa: CASSLGSGDNSEKLFF
d_gene: NA; v_gene: TRBV4-3; j_gene: TRBJ1-2; CDR3aa: CASSQEGRSYGYTF
d_gene: NA; v_gene: TRBV14; j_gene: TRBJ1-2; CDR3aa: CASSQERLSGYTF
d_gene: TRBD2; v_gene: TRBV9; j_gene: TRBJ2-5; CDR3aa: CASSVAELAGGPQETQYF
d_gene: TRBD1; v_gene: TRBV4-1; j_gene: TRBJ1-2; CDR3aa: CASSRLWTGASYGYTF
d_gene: NA; v_gene: TRBV7-8; j_gene: TRBJ2-1; CDR3aa: CASSYLAGAAYNEQFF
d_gene: NA; v_gene: TRBV10-3; j_gene: TRBJ2-3; CDR3aa: CAISESTGVGAPSTDTQYF
d_gene: NA; v_gene: TRBV5-1; j_gene: TRBJ2-5; CDR3aa: CASSLAGRGMTETQYF
d_gene: NA; v_gene: TRBV19; j_gene: TRBJ1-2; CDR3aa: CASSIDRTSNYGYTF
d_gene: NA; v_gene: TRBV27; j_gene: TRBJ2-7; CDR3aa: CASSGTINYEQYF
d_gene: NA; v_gene: TRBV3-1/TRBV3-2; j_gene: TRBJ1-4; CDR3aa: CASSQDWGPEKLFF
d_gene: NA; v_gene: TRBV5-6; j_gene: TRBJ2-1; CDR3aa: CASSLGQGLYNEQFF
d_gene: TRBD1; v_gene: TRBV28; j_gene: TRBJ2-7; CDR3aa: CASSSRDRIYF
d_gene: NA; v_gene: TRBV7-9; j_gene: TRBJ2-5; CDR3aa: CASSWQGETQYF
d_gene: NA; v_gene: TRBV25-1; j_gene: TRBJ1-1; CDR3aa: CASSDRVEDYTEAFF
d_gene: NA; v_gene: TRBV5-6; j_gene: TRBJ1-5; CDR3aa: CASSILGEEPQHF
d_gene: NA; v_gene: TRBV5-1; j_gene: TRBJ1-2; CDR3aa: CASSLGESYGYTF
d_gene: TRBD1; v_gene: TRBV18; j_gene: TRBJ1-2; CDR3aa: CASSPLTGVNYGYTF
d_gene: TRBD2; v_gene: TRBV3-1/TRBV3-2; j_gene: TRBJ2-2; CDR3aa: CASSQRSAGGSGTGELFF
d_gene: TRBD2; v_gene: TRBV6-4; j_gene: TRBJ2-2; CDR3aa: CASRPRGGDTGELFF
d_gene: NA; v_gene: TRBV5-1; j_gene: TRBJ2-5; CDR3aa: CASSNGVPLQETQYF
d_gene: TRBD2; v_gene: TRBV7-8; j_gene: TRBJ2-3; CDR3aa: CASSLGLAGKWSTQYF
d_gene: TRBD2; v_gene: TRBV11-2; j_gene: TRBJ2-7; CDR3aa: CASSLGGGDLYEQYF
d_gene: NA; v_gene: TRBV6-2/TRBV6-3; j_gene: TRBJ1-5; CDR3aa: CASSTLGQINQPQHF
d_gene: NA; v_gene: TRBV19; j_gene: TRBJ1-6; CDR3aa: CASSMTFGRSPLHF
d_gene: TRBD1; v_gene: TRBV7-8; j_gene: TRBJ1-5; CDR3aa: CASSSGTGRQPQHF
d_gene: TRBD1; v_gene: TRBV9; j_gene: TRBJ2-7; CDR3aa: CASSPLTGVYEQYF
d_gene: NA; v_gene: TRBV28; j_gene: TRBJ2-5; CDR3aa: CASSLTVSLSGWETQYF